This T cell receptor beta chain originates from a study of shared clonotypes between healthy human individuals. Deep-level settings were used for running the assay. Sequencing was performed with immunoSEQ multiplex PCR; in TCRdb, only in-frame clones are kept and a portion is missing. This sample has 740,000 or so clones, with more than 70% found just once. V shed 0 bases and J shed 2 bases, with 9 bases lying between them. The CDR3 loop spans 15 amino acids. Per the germline V gene, CDR1 is SGDLS and CDR2 is YYNGEE. The sequenced material came from memory CD4+ T cells sorted from blood. Subset of the sample: CD45RA-negative fraction. The V and J genes are TRBV9 and TRBJ1-3; D is uncertain. This TCR was sampled from a woman aged 30 to 39 in good health. The CDR3 loop is CASSVANGPGNTIYF. The CDR3 coding sequence is TGTGCCAGCAGCGTAGCAAATGGACCTGGAAACACCATATATTTT.